This T cell receptor (beta chain) emerged from a study of CD8 T cells in ankylosing spondylitis. Study-level points and caveats: Disease-linked clones, CD8+, were relatively rare in peripheral blood. Past research had described some motif variants in reactive arthritis synovial fluid and blood.

Preparation of TCR beta libraries was done by quantitative 5'-RACE with molecular barcodes. MiXCR, run by TCRdb on the 5' RACE reads, gives a single entry per CDR3 protein. Of under 120,000 distinct CDR3 sequences listed, 24% are singletons. There are 14 residues in the CDR3. Germline loops: CDR1 SGHRS, CDR2 YFSETQ. Trimming removed 1 base at V and 7 bases at J, with 11 bases between. This clonotype was detected ten times or more. Its cognate antigen is unknown. The specimen sequenced was synovial fluid, either unsorted or a sorted T cell fraction (not recorded which). The clonotype comes from a male donor with ankylosing spondylitis. The J gene is TRBJ2-2, the V gene TRBV5-1; D gene ambiguous. The CDR3 protein is CASSLTLVGGELFF. The CDR3, as DNA: TGCGCCAGCAGCTTGACGCTAGTCGGCGGGGAGCTGTTTTTT.